The 6 T cell receptor beta chains below all came from one sample that was sequenced in a study of spatial heterogeneity in lung cancer. Notes on the study in general: Higher tumor mutation counts went along with higher counts of expanded intratumoral alpha and beta TCRs.

TCRdb reprocessed the 5' RACE reads via MiXCR and lists one record per CDR3 protein. The data contain about 6,900 distinct CDR3 sequences, about 12% of them singletons. For these TCRs, the target antigens are not known. Time point noted: sample taken at primary tumor resection. Sequenced here: lung tumor tissue, sampled at surgery. These receptors all stem from a male donor with early-stage non-small cell lung cancer.

The table lists this clonotype with a few counts. This chain links TRBV5-6 with TRBJ1-1; a weak D match, TRBD1 (6 bases). There are 14 residues in the CDR3. CDR1 and CDR2 (germline): SGHDT, YYEEEE. Trimming removed 0 bases at V and 0 bases at J, with 6 bases between. The CDR3 bases are TGTGCCAGCAGCTTGGGGGGGCTGAACACTGAAGCTTTCTTT. Amino acids: CASSLGGLNTEAFF.

V and J are TRBV12-3 or TRBV12-4 and TRBJ2-5, with D possibly called TRBD1 or TRBD2 (5 bases each). This CDR3 region has 14 residues. Deletions cut 2 bases from V and 2 bases from J, with 9 bases between. Here the CDR3 reads CASSLSGLQETQYF. CDR3 sequence (DNA): TGTGCCAGCAGTTTATCGGGGCTGCAAGAGACCCAGTACTTC.

This clonotype was counted only a few times. V is TRBV20-1 and J is TRBJ2-5; 8 bases align to TRBD1. Germline V lookup: CDR1 DFQATT, CDR2 SNEGSKA (reference sequence). This CDR3 spans 13 amino acids. V was clipped by 6 bases and J by 4 bases; unmatched bases: 7. The CDR3 DNA follows: TGCAGTGCCAGGACTGACAGGGGAGAGACCCAGTACTTC. It specifies CSARTDRGETQYF.

This chain links TRBV6-6 with TRBJ2-1; 7 nucleotides align to TRBD2. The junction had 7 bases not matched to a gene; V was cut back by 2 bases and J by 6 bases. The CDR3 loop spans 15 amino acids. Germline V gene sequence: CDR1 MNHNY, CDR2 SVGAGI (reference sequence). The CDR3 DNA sequence: TGTGCCAGCAGTTACGCGGGAGTTAACGCCAATGAGCAGTTCTTC. It encodes CASSYAGVNANEQFF.

This clonotype is categorized as medium-sized. The genes are TRBV6-6 and TRBJ1-1, with 9 bases fitting TRBD1. CDR3 size: 17 residues. After removal of 6 bases from V and 5 bases from J, the junction contained 16 bases not matched to a gene. CDR1 and CDR2 (germline): MNHNY, SVGAGI (reference sequence). CDR3 region: CASSNLKQGARGTEAFF. DNA of the CDR3: TGTGCCAGCAGCAACCTCAAACAGGGGGCGCGGGGAACTGAAGCTTTCTTT.

In its sample, this clonotype was seen a few times. The V gene is TRBV29-1, the J gene TRBJ1-2; D gene uncertain. Trimming removed 4 bases from V and 7 bases from J, with 10 bases in between. The germline CDR1 and CDR2 sequences are SQVTM and ANQGSEA. CDR3 length equals 11 residues. The CDR3 is CSVGVNLGYTF. In DNA form, the CDR3 reads TGCAGCGTTGGCGTTAATCTTGGCTACACCTTC. Full variable domain (remainder filled in from reference TRBV29-1 and TRBJ1-2): SAVISQKPSRDICQRGTSLTIQCQVDSQVTMMFWYRQQPGQSLTLIATANQGSEATYESGFVIDKFPISRPNLTFSTLTVSNMSPEDSSIYLCSVGVNLGYTFGSGTRLTVV.